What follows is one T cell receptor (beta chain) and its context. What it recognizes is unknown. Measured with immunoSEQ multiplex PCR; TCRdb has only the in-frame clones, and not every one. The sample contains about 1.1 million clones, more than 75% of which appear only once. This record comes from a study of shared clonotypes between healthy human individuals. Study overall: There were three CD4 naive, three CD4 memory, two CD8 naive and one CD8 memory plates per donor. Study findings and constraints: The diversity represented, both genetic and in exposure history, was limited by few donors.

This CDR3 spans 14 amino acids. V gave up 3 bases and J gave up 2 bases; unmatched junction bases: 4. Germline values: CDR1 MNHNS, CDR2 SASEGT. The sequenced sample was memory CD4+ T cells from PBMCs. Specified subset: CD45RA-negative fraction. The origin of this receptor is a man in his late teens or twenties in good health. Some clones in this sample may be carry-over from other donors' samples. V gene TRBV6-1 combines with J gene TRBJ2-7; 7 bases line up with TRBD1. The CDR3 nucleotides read TGTGCCAGCAGTGACGCAGGGGGTCCCTACGAGCAGTACTTC. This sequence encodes CASSDAGGPYEQYF.